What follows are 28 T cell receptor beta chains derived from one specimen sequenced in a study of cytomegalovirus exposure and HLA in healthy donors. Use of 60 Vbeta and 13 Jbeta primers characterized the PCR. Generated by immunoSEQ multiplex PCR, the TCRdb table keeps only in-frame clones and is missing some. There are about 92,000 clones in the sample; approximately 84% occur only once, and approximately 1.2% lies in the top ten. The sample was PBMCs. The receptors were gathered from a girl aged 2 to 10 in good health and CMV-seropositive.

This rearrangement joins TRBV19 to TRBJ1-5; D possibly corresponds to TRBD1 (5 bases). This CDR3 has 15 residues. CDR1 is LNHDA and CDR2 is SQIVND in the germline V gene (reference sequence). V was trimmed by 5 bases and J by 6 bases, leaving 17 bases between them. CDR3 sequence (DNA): TGTGCCAGTAGTGTTTCGGCGCAGGGAAGTCAGCCCCAGCATTTT. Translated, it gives CASSVSAQGSQPQHF. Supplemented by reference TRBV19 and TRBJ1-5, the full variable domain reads DGGITQSPKYLFRKEGQNVTLSCEQNLNHDAMYWYRQDPGQGLRLIYYSQIVNDFQKGDIAEGYSVSREKKESFPLTVTSAQKNPTAFYLCASSVSAQGSQPQHFGDGTRLSIL.

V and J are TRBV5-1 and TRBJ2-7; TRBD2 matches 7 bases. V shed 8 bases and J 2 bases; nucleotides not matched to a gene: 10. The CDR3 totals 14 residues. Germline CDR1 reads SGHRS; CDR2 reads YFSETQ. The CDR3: CASSPGLLPYEQYF. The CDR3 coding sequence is TGCGCCAGTTCGCCGGGACTACTTCCCTACGAGCAGTACTTC.

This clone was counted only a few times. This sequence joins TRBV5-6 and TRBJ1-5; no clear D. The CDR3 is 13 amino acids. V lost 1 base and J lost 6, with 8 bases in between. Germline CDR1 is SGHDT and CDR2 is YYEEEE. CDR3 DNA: TGTGCCAGCAGCTTGAACTTTGGTCAGCCCCAGCATTTT. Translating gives CASSLNFGQPQHF.

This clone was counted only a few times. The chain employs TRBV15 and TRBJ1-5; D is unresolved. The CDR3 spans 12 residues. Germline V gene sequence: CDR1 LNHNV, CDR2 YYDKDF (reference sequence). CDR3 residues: CAVGGQDQPQHF. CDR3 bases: TGTGCGGTAGGAGGGCAGGATCAGCCCCAGCATTTT.

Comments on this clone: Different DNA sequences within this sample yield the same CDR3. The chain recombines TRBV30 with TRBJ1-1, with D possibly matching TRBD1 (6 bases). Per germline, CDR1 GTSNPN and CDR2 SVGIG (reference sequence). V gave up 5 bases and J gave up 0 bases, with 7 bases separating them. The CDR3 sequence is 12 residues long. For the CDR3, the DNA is TGTGCCTGGGACAGGCTGAACACTGAAGCTTTCTTT. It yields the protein CAWDRLNTEAFF. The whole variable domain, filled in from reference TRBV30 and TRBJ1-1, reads SQTIHQWPATLVQPVGSPLSLECTVEGTSNPNLYWYRQAAGRGLQLLFYSVGIGQISSEVPQNLSASRPQDRQFILSSKKLLLSDSGFYLCAWDRLNTEAFFGQGTRLTVV.

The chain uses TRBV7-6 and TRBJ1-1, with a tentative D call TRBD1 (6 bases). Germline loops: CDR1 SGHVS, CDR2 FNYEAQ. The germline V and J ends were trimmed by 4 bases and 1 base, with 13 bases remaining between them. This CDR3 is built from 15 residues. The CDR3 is CASSWGHGGNTEAFF. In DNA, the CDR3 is TGTGCCAGCAGCTGGGGGCATGGGGGGAACACTGAAGCTTTCTTT.

CDR3 amino acids: CASSSTVNTEAFF. The CDR3, as DNA: TGCGCCAGCAGCTCGACAGTGAACACTGAAGCTTTCTTT. The chain recombines TRBV5-1 with TRBJ1-1; a possible D gene is TRBD1 (5 bases). Trimming stripped 3 bases from V and 0 bases from J, with 6 bases between. CDR3 size: 13 residues. Germline V gene data show CDR1 as SGHRS and CDR2 as YFSETQ.

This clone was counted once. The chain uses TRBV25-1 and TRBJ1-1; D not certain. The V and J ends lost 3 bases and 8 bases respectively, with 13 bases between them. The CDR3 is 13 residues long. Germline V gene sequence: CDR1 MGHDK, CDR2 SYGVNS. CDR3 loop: CASSDTPGTEAFF. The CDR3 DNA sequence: TGTGCCAGCAGTGATACCCCAGGAACCGAAGCTTTCTTT.

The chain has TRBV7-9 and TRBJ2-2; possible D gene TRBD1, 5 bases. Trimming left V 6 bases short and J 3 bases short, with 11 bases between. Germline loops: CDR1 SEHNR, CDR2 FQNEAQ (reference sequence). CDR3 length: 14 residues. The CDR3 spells CASSRIRDTGELFF. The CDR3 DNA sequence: TGTGCCAGCAGTCGTATCAGGGACACCGGGGAGCTGTTTTTT.

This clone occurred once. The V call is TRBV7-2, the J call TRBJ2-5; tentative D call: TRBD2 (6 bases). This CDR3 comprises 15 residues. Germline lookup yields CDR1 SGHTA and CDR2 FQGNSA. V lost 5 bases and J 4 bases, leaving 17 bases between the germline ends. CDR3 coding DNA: TGTGCCAGCAGCCGTCAGGGAGGCGTTGCAGAGACCCAGTACTTC. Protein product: CASSRQGGVAETQYF.

DNA of the CDR3: TGCAGCGTCGTACAAAACTACGAGCAGTACTTC. Translated, it gives CSVVQNYEQYF. The rearrangement joins TRBV29-1 to TRBJ2-7; D unresolved. Germline V gene data show CDR1 as SQVTM and CDR2 as ANQGSEA. V lost 6 bases and J 3 bases, leaving 9 bases between the germline ends. This CDR3 spans 11 amino acids.

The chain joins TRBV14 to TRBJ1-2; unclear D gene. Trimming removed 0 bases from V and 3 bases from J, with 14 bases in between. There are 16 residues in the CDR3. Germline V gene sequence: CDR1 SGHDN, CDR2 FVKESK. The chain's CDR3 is CASSQDGGSDYYGYTF. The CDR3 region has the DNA TGTGCCAGCAGCCAAGATGGAGGCAGTGACTACTATGGCTACACCTTC.

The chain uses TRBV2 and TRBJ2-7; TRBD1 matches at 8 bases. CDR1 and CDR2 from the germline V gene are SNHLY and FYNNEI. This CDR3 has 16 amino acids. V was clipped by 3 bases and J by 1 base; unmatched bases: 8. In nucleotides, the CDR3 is TGTGCCAGCAGTGACAGGGGGCCGCGGAATTCCTACGAGCAGTACTTC. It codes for CASSDRGPRNSYEQYF.

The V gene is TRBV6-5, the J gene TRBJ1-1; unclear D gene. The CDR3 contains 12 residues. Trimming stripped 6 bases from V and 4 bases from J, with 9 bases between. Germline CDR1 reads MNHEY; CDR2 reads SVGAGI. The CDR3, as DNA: TGTGCCAGCAGGCGTACCCCCACTGAAGCTTTCTTT. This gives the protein CASRRTPTEAFF.

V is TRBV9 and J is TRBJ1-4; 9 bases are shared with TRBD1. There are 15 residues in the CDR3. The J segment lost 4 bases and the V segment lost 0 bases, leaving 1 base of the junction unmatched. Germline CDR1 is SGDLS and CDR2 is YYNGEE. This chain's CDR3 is CASSVEGQGNEKLFF. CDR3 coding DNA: TGTGCCAGCAGCGTAGAGGGACAGGGTAATGAAAAACTGTTTTTT. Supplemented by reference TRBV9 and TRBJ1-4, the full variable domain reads DSGVTQTPKHLITATGQRVTLRCSPRSGDLSVYWYQQSLDQGLQFLIQYYNGEERAKGNILERFSAQQFPDLHSELNLSSLELGDSALYFCASSVEGQGNEKLFFGSGTQLSVL.

CDR3 in amino acids: CASSFHASEAFF. CDR3 bases: TGTGCCAGCAGTTTCCATGCGTCTGAAGCTTTCTTT. The rearrangement uses TRBV6-6 and TRBJ1-1; D not resolved. CDR1 and CDR2 from the germline V gene are MNHNY and SVGAGI (reference sequence). Between the trimmed V and J ends, which lost 4 bases and 6 bases, there was a span of 9 bases. The CDR3 spans 12 residues.

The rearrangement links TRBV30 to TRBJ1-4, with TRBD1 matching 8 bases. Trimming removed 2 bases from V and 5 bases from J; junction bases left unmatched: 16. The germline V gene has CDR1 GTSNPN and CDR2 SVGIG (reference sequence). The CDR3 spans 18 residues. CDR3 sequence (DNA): TGTGCCTGGAGTTCTGGACAGGGTGGAAGGGGAATAAATGAAAAACTGTTTTTT. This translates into CAWSSGQGGRGINEKLFF.

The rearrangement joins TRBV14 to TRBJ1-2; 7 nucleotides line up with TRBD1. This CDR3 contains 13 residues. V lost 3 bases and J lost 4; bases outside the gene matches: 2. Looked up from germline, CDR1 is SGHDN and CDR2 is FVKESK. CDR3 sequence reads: CASSHGTAYGYTF. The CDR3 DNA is TGTGCCAGCAGCCACGGGACAGCCTATGGCTACACCTTC.

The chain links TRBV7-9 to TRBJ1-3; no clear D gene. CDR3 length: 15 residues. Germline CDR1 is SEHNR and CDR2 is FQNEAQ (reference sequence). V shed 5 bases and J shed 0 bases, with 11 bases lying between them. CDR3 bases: TGTGCCAGCAGCCCCGGTACGAGCTCTGGAAACACCATATATTTT. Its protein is CASSPGTSSGNTIYF.

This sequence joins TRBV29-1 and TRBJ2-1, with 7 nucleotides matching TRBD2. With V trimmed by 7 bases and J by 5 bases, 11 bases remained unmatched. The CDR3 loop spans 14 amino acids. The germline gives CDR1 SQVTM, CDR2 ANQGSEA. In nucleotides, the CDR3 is TGCAGCGGGGAAGCGGGACTAAGAAACAATGAGCAGTTCTTC. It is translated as CSGEAGLRNNEQFF.

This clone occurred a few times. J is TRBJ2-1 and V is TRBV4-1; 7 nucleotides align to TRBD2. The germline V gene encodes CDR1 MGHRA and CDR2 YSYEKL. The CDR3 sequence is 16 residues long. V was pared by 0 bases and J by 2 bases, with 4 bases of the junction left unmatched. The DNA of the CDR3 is TGCGCCAGCAGCCAAGAGGGGAGCGGGACCTACAATGAGCAGTTCTTC. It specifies CASSQEGSGTYNEQFF.

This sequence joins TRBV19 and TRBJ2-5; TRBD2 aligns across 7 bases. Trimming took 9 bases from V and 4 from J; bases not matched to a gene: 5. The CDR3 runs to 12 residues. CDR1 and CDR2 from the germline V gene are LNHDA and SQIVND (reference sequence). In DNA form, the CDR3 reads TGTGCCAGCACCCCGGGAGGAGAGACCCAGTACTTC. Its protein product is CASTPGGETQYF.

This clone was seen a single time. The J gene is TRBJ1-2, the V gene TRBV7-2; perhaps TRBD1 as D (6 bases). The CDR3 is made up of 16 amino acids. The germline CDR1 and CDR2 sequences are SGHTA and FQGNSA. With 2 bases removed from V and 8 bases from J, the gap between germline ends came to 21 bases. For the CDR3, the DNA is TGTGCCAGCAGCTTATATTCGGACAGCACTGCTTGGGGCTACACCTTC. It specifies CASSLYSDSTAWGYTF.

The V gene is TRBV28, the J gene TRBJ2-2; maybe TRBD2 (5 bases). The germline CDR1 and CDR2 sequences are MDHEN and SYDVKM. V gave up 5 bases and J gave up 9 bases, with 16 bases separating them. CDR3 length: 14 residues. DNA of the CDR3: TGTGCCAGCAGTCCAAGGGCTAGCCGGTGGGAGCTGTTTTTT. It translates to CASSPRASRWELFF.

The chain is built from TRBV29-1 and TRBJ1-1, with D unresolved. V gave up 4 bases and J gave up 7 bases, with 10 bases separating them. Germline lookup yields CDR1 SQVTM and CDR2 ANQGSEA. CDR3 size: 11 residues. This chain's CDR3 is CSVGGDGEAFF. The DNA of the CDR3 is TGCAGCGTTGGAGGTGATGGTGAAGCTTTCTTT.

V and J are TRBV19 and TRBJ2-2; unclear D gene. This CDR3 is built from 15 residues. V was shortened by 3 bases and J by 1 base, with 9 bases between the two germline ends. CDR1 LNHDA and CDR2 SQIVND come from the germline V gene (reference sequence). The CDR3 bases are TGTGCCAGTAGTATGCGGCCGCAGAACACCGGGGAGCTGTTTTTT. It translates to CASSMRPQNTGELFF.

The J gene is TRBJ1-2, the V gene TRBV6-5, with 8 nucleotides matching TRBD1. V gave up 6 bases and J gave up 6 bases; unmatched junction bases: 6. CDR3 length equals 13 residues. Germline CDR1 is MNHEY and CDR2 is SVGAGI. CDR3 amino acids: CASSPDRDHGYTF. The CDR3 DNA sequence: TGTGCCAGCAGCCCGGACAGGGACCATGGCTACACCTTC.

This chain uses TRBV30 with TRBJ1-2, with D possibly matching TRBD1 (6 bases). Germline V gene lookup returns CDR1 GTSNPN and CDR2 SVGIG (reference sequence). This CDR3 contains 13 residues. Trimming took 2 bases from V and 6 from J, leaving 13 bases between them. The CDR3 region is CAWSPQGINGYTF. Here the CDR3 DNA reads TGTGCCTGGAGTCCGCAGGGGATTAATGGCTACACCTTC.